This T cell receptor (beta chain) appears in the sequencing data of a study of T cells after yellow fever vaccination. From the 5' RACE reads, TCRdb called clonotypes with MiXCR, one entry per CDR3 protein. Of hundreds of thousands of distinct CDR3 sequences listed, about 8.7% are singletons. CDR1 and CDR2 from the germline V gene are MDHEN and SYDVKM. V was cut by 6 bases and J by 6 bases, with 10 bases left in between. The CDR3 loop spans 12 amino acids. The clonotype was recovered from a man aged 18 to 29 who received the YFV17D yellow fever vaccine. Sample: PBMCs, taken on the day of the first yellow fever vaccination. The genes are TRBV28 and TRBJ2-3; tentative D call: TRBD2 (6 bases). DNA for the CDR3: TGTGCCAGCAGGCTCCGGGGGGATACGCAGTATTTT. It specifies CASRLRGDTQYF.